There are a few counts of the clone carrying this TCR beta chain. This CDR3 has 14 amino acids. The V and J ends lost 2 bases and 7 bases respectively, with 14 bases between them. TCR beta CDR3 region amplification was performed from RNA transcripts. First-round RT-PCR of the TCR CDR3 relied on the HTBI primer set. One entry per CDR3 protein results from TCRdb running MiXCR on the multiplex PCR reads. Among 500,000 to 550,000 distinct CDR3 sequences listed, around 20% were seen once. The sample comes from a study of T cells in Graves' hyperthyroidism and ophthalmopathy. The receptor comes from a young man with Graves' hyperthyroidism. The specimen was blood. The J gene is TRBJ1-1, the V gene TRBV12-3 or TRBV12-4; no clear D gene. The CDR3, as DNA: TGTGCCAGCAGTTTAAGAGGGCTAGCCGGTGAAGCTTTCTTT. Its translation: CASSLRGLAGEAFF.